Following are 28 T cell receptor beta chains from one sample sequenced in a study of CXCR3-negative and CXCR3-positive naive CD8 T cells. UMI labels and 5' RACE were used to prepare the TRB cDNA libraries. TCRdb reworked the 5' RACE reads into one entry per CDR3 protein, no DNA. The sample includes approximately 58,000 distinct CDR3 sequences. Sequenced sample: naive CXCR3- CD8+ T cells from blood. Subset indicated: CD45RO-CCR7+CD27+CD95- naive CD8+ T cells lacking CXCR3 (TNR3-). These receptors all come from a human donor in good health. Some clones in this sample may be carry-over from other donors' samples.

The genes are TRBV29-1 and TRBJ2-7; the TCRdb call, TRBD2, lacks DNA for checking. The CDR3 has 15 amino acids. Germline CDR1 SQVTM, CDR2 ANQGSEA. CDR3 amino acids: CSVGLAGSPLYEQYF.

The chain combines TRBV4-2 with TRBJ1-2; absent DNA, TCRdb's TRBD1 call cannot be checked. Germline loops: CDR1 LGHNA, CDR2 YNFKEQ. CDR3 length equals 14 residues. The CDR3 sequence: CASSQDWDEQGYTF.

J is TRBJ2-6 and V is TRBV7-6; TCRdb calls TRBD2, which cannot be checked without DNA. This CDR3 has 21 residues. Germline V gene data show CDR1 as SGHVS and CDR2 as FNYEAQ. The CDR3 here is CASSLPLGLAGGSSGANVLTF.

The chain couples TRBV14 to TRBJ1-2; lacking DNA, the TRBD1 call made by TCRdb goes unchecked. Germline CDR1 and CDR2: SGHDN and FVKESK. CDR3 length: 15 amino acids. CDR3 sequence: CASSQLTGEPFGYTF. The whole variable domain, filled in from reference TRBV14 and TRBJ1-2, reads EAGVTQFPSHSVIEKGQTVTLRCDPISGHDNLYWYRRVMGKEIKFLLHFVKESKQDESGMPNNRFLAERTGGTYSTLKVQPAELEDSGVYFCASSQLTGEPFGYTFGSGTRLTVV.

The chain couples TRBV23-1 to TRBJ2-6; TCRdb's D call, TRBD1, is unchecked because there is no DNA. TRBV23-1 is an ORF for which the function is uncertain. The CDR3 has 19 amino acids. The CDR3 loop is CASSQYPDRVTPGANVLTF.

The gene calls are TRBV6-5 and TRBJ1-1; there is no DNA to check the TCRdb D call of TRBD1. This CDR3 has 17 residues. CDR1 MNHEY and CDR2 SVGAGI come from the germline V gene. The CDR3 loop is CASSYSSGQEMNTEAFF.

The chain employs TRBV12-3 or TRBV12-4 and TRBJ2-2; TCRdb proposes TRBD2, but this gene call is untestable without DNA. This CDR3 is 18 amino acids long. The CDR3 loop reads CASSFYSGGRPNTGELFF.

This sequence joins TRBV24-1 and TRBJ2-1; with no DNA, the TCRdb D assignment of TRBD2 cannot be verified. The CDR3 has 13 residues. CDR1 and CDR2 (germline): KGHDR, SFDVKD. The chain's CDR3 is CATSDLPGGEQFF.

J is TRBJ1-1 and V is TRBV7-9; checking the TCRdb D call of TRBD1 is not possible without DNA. This CDR3 region has 16 residues. The germline CDR1 and CDR2 sequences are SEHNR and FQNEAQ (reference sequence). The CDR3 reads CASSEGAERGITEAFF.

J is TRBJ2-7 and V is TRBV5-5; the TCRdb call, TRBD1, lacks DNA for checking. The CDR3 is 15 residues long. Germline loops: CDR1 SGHKS, CDR2 YYEKEE (reference sequence). The CDR3 reads CASSLEDRGNYEQYF. The full variable domain, its missing parts supplied by reference TRBV5-5 and TRBJ2-7, is DAGVTQSPTHLIKTRGQQVTLRCSPISGHKSVSWYQQVLGQGPQFIFQYYEKEERGRGNFPDRFSARQFPNYSSELNVNALLLGDSALYLCASSLEDRGNYEQYFGPGTRLTVT.

The rearrangement joins TRBV12-3 or TRBV12-4 to TRBJ2-1; there is no DNA to check the TCRdb D call of TRBD1. The CDR3 loop spans 14 amino acids. CDR3 loop: CASSMRQGPDEQFF.

This chain uses TRBV5-1 with TRBJ2-1; TCRdb lists TRBD1, though no DNA is available to test this call. The CDR3 extends over 17 amino acids. Germline-derived CDR1 and CDR2 are SGHRS and YFSETQ. CDR3 sequence reads: CASSLGSTGVSYNEQFF. Looking up the rest from reference TRBV5-1 and TRBJ2-1 gives the full variable domain: KAGVTQTPRYLIKTRGQQVTLSCSPISGHRSVSWYQQTPGQGLQFLFEYFSETQRNKGNFPGRFSGRQFSNSRSEMNVSTLELGDSALYLCASSLGSTGVSYNEQFFGPGTRLTVL.

This chain uses TRBV11-2 with TRBJ1-4. CDR1 SGHAT and CDR2 FQNNGV come from the germline V gene. The CDR3 length is 17 residues. CDR3 residues: CASSSQLEYDFDEKLFF.

J is TRBJ1-1 and V is TRBV30; TCRdb's D call, TRBD1, is unchecked because there is no DNA. This CDR3 comprises 14 residues. CDR1 and CDR2 from the germline V gene are GTSNPN and SVGIG (reference sequence). This chain's CDR3 is CAWSTGTGDTEAFF.

The chain joins TRBV7-9 to TRBJ1-1; TCRdb picks TRBD1, but there is no DNA to check that call. The CDR3 is 15 amino acids. CDR1 SEHNR and CDR2 FQNEAQ come from the germline V gene (reference sequence). The CDR3 loop is CASSLADRGETEAFF.

This chain uses TRBV6-4 with TRBJ2-1; the D call from TCRdb, TRBD1, cannot be confirmed without DNA. CDR3 length: 18 residues. Germline V CDR1 and CDR2: MRHNA, SNTAGT. The CDR3: CASSAKIATGGSYNEQFF.

The gene calls are TRBV3-1 and TRBJ2-2. CDR1 LGHDT and CDR2 YNNKEL come from the germline V gene (reference sequence). CDR3 length: 13 amino acids. This CDR3 reads CASSQKTGGELFF. The whole variable domain, remainder taken from reference TRBV3-1 and TRBJ2-2, is DTAVSQTPKYLVTQMGNDKSIKCEQNLGHDTMYWYKQDSKKFLKIMFSYNNKELIINETVPNRFSPKSPDKAHLNLHINSLELGDSAVYFCASSQKTGGELFFGEGSRLTVL.

The J gene is TRBJ2-3, the V gene TRBV28; there is no DNA to check the TCRdb D call of TRBD2. Germline V gene lookup returns CDR1 MDHEN and CDR2 SYDVKM. This CDR3 has 19 amino acids. The CDR3 region is CASSTYLAGGPNPTDTQYF.

The J gene is TRBJ2-3, the V gene TRBV29-1; TCRdb designates TRBD1, a call that cannot be tested without DNA. Germline-derived CDR1 and CDR2 are SQVTM and ANQGSEA. The CDR3 has 15 amino acids. The CDR3 region is CSVEVWTGGTDTQYF.

This chain links TRBV15 with TRBJ1-2; TCRdb names TRBD1, which stays unverified in the absence of DNA. The CDR3 has 12 residues. Germline V gene sequence: CDR1 LNHNV, CDR2 YYDKDF (reference sequence). CDR3 region: CATRGSRDGYTF.

This chain links TRBV29-1 with TRBJ1-2; the D call from TCRdb, TRBD1, cannot be confirmed without DNA. This CDR3 contains 12 residues. Germline-derived CDR1 and CDR2 are SQVTM and ANQGSEA. CDR3 protein: CSAERTDYGYTF.

The chain employs TRBV5-1 and TRBJ1-1; the D call from TCRdb, TRBD1, cannot be confirmed without DNA. The germline V gene encodes CDR1 SGHRS and CDR2 YFSETQ. The CDR3 has 18 residues. The CDR3 protein is CASSFLRSSGAWNTEAFF.

The chain joins TRBV6-5 to TRBJ2-7; TCRdb indicates TRBD2, and absent DNA this call remains unverified. The CDR3 length is 15 residues. Germline V gene lookup returns CDR1 MNHEY and CDR2 SVGAGI. CDR3: CASSYSGLLRNEQYF.

V and J are TRBV23-1 and TRBJ2-7. TRBV23-1 is given ORF status, its function remaining uncertain. CDR3 length: 16 residues. Here the CDR3 reads CASSQSRVRLSYEQYF.

This chain links TRBV4-3 with TRBJ2-5; TCRdb reports TRBD1, a call that lacks DNA to check it against. CDR1 and CDR2 from the germline V gene are LGHNA and YSLEER. The CDR3 contains 15 residues. CDR3 sequence: CASSQGDRVQETQYF.

The gene calls are TRBV29-1 and TRBJ2-7; TCRdb picks TRBD1, but there is no DNA to check that call. CDR1 and CDR2 from the germline V gene are SQVTM and ANQGSEA. There are 12 residues in the CDR3. CDR3: CSARTGIDEQYF.

V and J are TRBV7-3 and TRBJ1-1. The CDR3 totals 13 residues. Germline-derived CDR1 and CDR2 are SGHTA and FQGTGA. This CDR3 is CASSFQGLTEAFF.

The rearrangement joins TRBV28 to TRBJ2-7; absent DNA, TCRdb's TRBD1 call cannot be checked. The length of the CDR3 is 14 residues. Germline CDR1 is MDHEN and CDR2 is SYDVKM. The CDR3 protein is CASSETGTMYEQYF.